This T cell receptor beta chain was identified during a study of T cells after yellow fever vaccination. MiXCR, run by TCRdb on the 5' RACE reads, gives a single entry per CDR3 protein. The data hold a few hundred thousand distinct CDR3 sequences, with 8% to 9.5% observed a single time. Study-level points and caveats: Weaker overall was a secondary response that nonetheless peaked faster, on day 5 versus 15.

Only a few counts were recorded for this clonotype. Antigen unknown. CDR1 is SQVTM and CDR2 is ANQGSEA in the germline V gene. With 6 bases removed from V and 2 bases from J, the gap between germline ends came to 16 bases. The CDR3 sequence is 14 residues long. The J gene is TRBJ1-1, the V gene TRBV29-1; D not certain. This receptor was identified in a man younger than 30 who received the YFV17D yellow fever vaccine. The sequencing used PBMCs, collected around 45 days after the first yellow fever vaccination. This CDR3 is CSVNLDWSNTEAFF. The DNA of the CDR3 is TGCAGCGTCAATCTAGATTGGAGTAACACTGAAGCTTTCTTT.